This TCR beta chain was sequenced in a study of beta chain features in type 1 diabetes. Whole-study findings and limits: Patients with Type 1 diabetes showed moderately but significantly shorter TCRB CDR3s in all four CD4+ subsets. The study found that naive, central memory and Treg TCRB repertoires appeared more similar in patients than in healthy donors. It was possible that PCR favored shorter templates, equally so in patients and controls.

Notes on this clone: The target antigen is unknown.

The entirety of the isolated RNA underwent reverse transcription, so expressed TCRB transcripts were sequenced. Sequencing used immunoSEQ multiplex PCR; TCRdb keeps in-frame clones, though not all of them. The profile shows around 710,000 clones, 9.5% to 15% of them singletons. Blood was drawn once from each donor into heparinised tubes. The draws averaged around 0.12 L. The authors sorted CD4+ naive, central memory, regulatory and stem cell-like memory cells via CD45RO/CCR7/CD25/CD127/CD95/CD27. The junction had 7 bases not matched to a gene; V was cut back by 4 bases and J by 6 bases. The CDR3 consists of 14 residues. Germline CDR1 is PRHDT and CDR2 is FYEKMQ (reference sequence).

The receptor's source is a man between 25 and 39 years old with type 1 diabetes. The sequenced sample consisted of naive CD4+ T cells from blood. This chain joins TRBV13 and TRBJ2-5, with TRBD1 matching over 8 bases. CDR3 bases: TGTGCCAGCAGCTCCCGACAGGGGACAAAGACCCAGTACTTC. It yields the protein CASSSRQGTKTQYF.